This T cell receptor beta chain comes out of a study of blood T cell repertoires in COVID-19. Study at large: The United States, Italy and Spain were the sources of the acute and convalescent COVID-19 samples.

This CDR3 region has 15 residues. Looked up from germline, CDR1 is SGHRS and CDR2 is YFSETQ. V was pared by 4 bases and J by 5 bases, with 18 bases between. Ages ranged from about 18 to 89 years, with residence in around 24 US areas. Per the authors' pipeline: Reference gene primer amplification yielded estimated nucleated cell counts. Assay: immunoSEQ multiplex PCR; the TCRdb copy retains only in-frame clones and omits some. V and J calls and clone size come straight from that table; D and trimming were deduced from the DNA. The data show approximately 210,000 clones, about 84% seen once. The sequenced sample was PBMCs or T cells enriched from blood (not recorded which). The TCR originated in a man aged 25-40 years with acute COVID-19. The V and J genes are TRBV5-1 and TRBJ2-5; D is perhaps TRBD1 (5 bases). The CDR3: CASSKGSSASETQYF. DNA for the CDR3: TGCGCCAGCAGCAAGGGGTCCTCCGCGTCCGAGACCCAGTACTTC.